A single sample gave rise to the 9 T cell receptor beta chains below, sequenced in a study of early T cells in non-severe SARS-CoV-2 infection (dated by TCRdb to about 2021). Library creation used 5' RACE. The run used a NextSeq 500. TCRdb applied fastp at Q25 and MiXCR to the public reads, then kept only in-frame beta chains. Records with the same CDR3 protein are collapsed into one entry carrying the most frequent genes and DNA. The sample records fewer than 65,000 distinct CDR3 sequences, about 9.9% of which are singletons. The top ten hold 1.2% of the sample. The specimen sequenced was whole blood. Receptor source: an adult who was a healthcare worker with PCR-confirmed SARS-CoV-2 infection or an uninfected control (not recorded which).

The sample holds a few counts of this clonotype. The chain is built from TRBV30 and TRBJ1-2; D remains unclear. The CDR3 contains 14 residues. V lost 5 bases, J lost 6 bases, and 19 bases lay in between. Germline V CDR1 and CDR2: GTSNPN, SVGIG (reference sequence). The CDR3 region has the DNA TGTGCCTGGGATAACAAGGTCTTGCGCGATGGCTACACCTTC. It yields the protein CAWDNKVLRDGYTF.

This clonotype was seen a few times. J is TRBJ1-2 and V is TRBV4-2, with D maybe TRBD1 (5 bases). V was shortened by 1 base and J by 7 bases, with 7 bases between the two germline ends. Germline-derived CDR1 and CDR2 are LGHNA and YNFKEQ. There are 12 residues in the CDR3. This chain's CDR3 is CASSQGGVGYTF. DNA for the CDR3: TGTGCCAGCAGCCAAGGGGGGGTTGGCTACACCTTC.

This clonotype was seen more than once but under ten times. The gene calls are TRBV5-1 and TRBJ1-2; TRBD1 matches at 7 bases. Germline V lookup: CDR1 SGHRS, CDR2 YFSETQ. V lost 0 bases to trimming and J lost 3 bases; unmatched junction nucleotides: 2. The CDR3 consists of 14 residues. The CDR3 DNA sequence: TGCGCCAGCAGCTTGGGTGGACAGGACTATGGCTACACCTTC. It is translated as CASSLGGQDYGYTF.

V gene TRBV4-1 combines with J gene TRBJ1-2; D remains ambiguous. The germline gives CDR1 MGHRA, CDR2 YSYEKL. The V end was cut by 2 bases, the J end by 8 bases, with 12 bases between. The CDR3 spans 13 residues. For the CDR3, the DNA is TGCGCCAGCAGCCAATTGGGCTTTGGAGGCTACACCTTC. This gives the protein CASSQLGFGGYTF.

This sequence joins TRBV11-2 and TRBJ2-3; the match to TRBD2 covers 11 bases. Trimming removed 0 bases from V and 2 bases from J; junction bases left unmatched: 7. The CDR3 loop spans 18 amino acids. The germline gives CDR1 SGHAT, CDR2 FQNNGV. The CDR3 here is CASSLDAGSGGDTDTQYF. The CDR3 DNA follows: TGTGCCAGCAGCTTAGACGCTGGTAGCGGGGGGGACACAGATACGCAGTATTTT. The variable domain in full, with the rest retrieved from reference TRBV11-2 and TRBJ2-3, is EAGVAQSPRYKIIEKRQSVAFWCNPISGHATLYWYQQILGQGPKLLIQFQNNGVVDDSQLPKDRFSAERLKGVDSTLKIQPAKLEDSAVYLCASSLDAGSGGDTDTQYFGPGTRLTVL.

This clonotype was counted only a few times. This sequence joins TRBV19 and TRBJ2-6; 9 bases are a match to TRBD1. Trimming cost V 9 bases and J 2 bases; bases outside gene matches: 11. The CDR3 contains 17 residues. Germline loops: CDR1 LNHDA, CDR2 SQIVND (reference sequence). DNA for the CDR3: TGTGCCAGCGGGCGACGGGGACAGGGAACTGGGGCCAACGTCCTGACTTTC. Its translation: CASGRRGQGTGANVLTF.

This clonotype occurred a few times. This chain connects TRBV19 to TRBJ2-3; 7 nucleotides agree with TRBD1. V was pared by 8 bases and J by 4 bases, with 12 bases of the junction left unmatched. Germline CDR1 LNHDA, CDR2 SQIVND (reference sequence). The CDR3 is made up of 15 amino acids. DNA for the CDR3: TGTGCCAGTGCCCACGACAGGGTCAAGGCAGATACGCAGTATTTT. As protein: CASAHDRVKADTQYF.

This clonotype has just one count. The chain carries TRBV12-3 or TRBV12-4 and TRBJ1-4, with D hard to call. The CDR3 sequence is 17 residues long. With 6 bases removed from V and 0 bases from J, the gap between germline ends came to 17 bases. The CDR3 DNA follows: TGTGCCAGCAGCCCCCTTACACTCGGACCAACTAATGAAAAACTGTTTTTT. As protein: CASSPLTLGPTNEKLFF.

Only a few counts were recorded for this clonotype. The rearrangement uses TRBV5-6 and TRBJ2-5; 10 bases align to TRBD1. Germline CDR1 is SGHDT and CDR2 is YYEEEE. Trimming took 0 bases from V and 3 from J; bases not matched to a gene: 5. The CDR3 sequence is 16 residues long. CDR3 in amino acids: CASSLEAGTGEETQYF. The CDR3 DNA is TGTGCCAGCAGCTTGGAAGCCGGGACAGGGGAAGAGACCCAGTACTTC.